The next 19 T cell receptor beta chains were all read from a single sample in a study of blood T cell repertoires in COVID-19. Data came from immunoSEQ multiplex PCR; TCRdb stores just in-frame clones and leaves some out. The data hold about 58,000 clones, with approximately 89% observed a single time. The material sequenced was peripheral blood. The origin of the receptors is a human donor in a cohort sampled during active COVID-19.

This clone has only one observation. The chain carries TRBV10-3 and TRBJ2-3; TRBD2 matches at 9 bases. Germline V CDR1 and CDR2: ENHRY, SYGVKD. The CDR3 length is 14 residues. The J segment lost 4 bases and the V segment lost 6 bases, leaving 5 bases of the junction unmatched. Here the CDR3 DNA reads TGTGCCATCAGGGCGGGAGGGGCGGCAGATACGCAGTATTTT. Translated, it gives CAIRAGGAADTQYF.

This clone was observed a single time. The chain carries TRBV10-3 and TRBJ2-6; D perhaps matches TRBD2 (5 bases). The CDR3 length is 16 residues. Germline CDR1 reads ENHRY; CDR2 reads SYGVKD. Deletions cut 7 bases from V and 2 bases from J, with 15 bases between. This chain's CDR3 is CAINGERKAGANVLTF. Here the CDR3 DNA reads TGTGCCATCAACGGGGAGAGGAAAGCTGGGGCCAACGTCCTGACTTTC.

The rearrangement links TRBV5-5 to TRBJ1-3; D may be TRBD1 (6 bases). V was cut by 2 bases and J by 3 bases, with 9 bases left in between. Germline V gene data show CDR1 as SGHKS and CDR2 as YYEKEE (reference sequence). This CDR3 is 14 amino acids long. CDR3: CASSLGGYGNTIYF. In DNA form, the CDR3 reads TGTGCCAGCAGCTTAGGGGGTTATGGAAACACCATATATTTT.

This clone was counted once. The chain links TRBV19 to TRBJ2-3, with 9 bases lining up with TRBD2. Germline CDR1 LNHDA, CDR2 SQIVND (reference sequence). The CDR3 loop spans 15 amino acids. V shed 1 base, J shed 4 bases, and the junction held 3 bases outside the gene matches. The CDR3 DNA reads as TGTGCCAGTAGTATAGGGGGCGGGGGGGCAGATACGCAGTATTTT. Translating it yields CASSIGGGGADTQYF.

This clone was picked up one time. The chain uses TRBV3-1 (or the pseudogene TRBV3-2) and TRBJ2-3; 13 bases are shared with TRBD2. Germline loops: CDR1 LGHDT, CDR2 YNNKEL (reference sequence). V trimming: 6 bases; J trimming: 5 bases; junction bases outside the gene matches: 8. This CDR3 has 16 residues. DNA of the CDR3: TGTGCCAGCAGTCAAACTAGCGGGAGGGCGGGAGATACGCAGTATTTT. Translating gives CASSQTSGRAGDTQYF.

The gene calls are TRBV3-1 (or the pseudogene TRBV3-2) and TRBJ2-7; 7 bases line up with TRBD2. CDR1 LGHDT and CDR2 YNNKEL come from the germline V gene (reference sequence). The CDR3 is 12 residues long. The V and J ends lost 4 bases and 6 bases, in that order; junction bases with no gene match: 3. The CDR3 DNA sequence: TGTGCCAGCAGCCTCCCGGGGGGCGAGCAGTACTTC. Amino acid sequence: CASSLPGGEQYF.

To note about this clone: Other DNA sequences within the sample encode an identical CDR3. The chain recombines TRBV12-3 or TRBV12-4 with TRBJ1-2; 7 bases are shared with TRBD1. The V segment lost 3 bases and the J segment 4 bases; nucleotides outside the gene matches: 2. CDR3 length equals 13 residues. CDR3 residues: CASSLTGSYGYTF. The CDR3 DNA is TGTGCCAGCAGTTTGACAGGGTCCTATGGCTACACCTTC.

The rearrangement uses TRBV28 and TRBJ2-5, with 8 nucleotides matching TRBD2. The trim removed 4 bases at V and 5 bases at J, leaving 9 bases unmatched. There are 15 residues in the CDR3. The germline CDR1 and CDR2 sequences are MDHEN and SYDVKM. CDR3 DNA sequence: TGTGCCAGCAGTTCAGCGGGAGCGGGGGAGGAGACCCAGTACTTC. The encoded protein is CASSSAGAGEETQYF.

The chain employs TRBV7-8 and TRBJ2-6; D is ambiguous. The CDR3 loop spans 15 amino acids. Germline V gives CDR1 SGHVS, CDR2 FQNEAQ. V lost 7 bases and J 2 bases, leaving 12 bases between the germline ends. The CDR3 loop reads CASTYSTAGANVLTF. Written as DNA, the CDR3 is TGTGCCAGCACCTATAGTACGGCTGGGGCCAACGTCCTGACTTTC. Together with reference TRBV7-8 and TRBJ2-6, the CDR3 gives the full variable domain: GAGVSQSPRYKVAKRGQDVALRCDPISGHVSLFWYQQALGQGPEFLTYFQNEAQLDKSGLPSDRFFAERPEGSVSTLKIQRTQQEDSAVYLCASTYSTAGANVLTFGAGSRLTVL.

Written as DNA, the CDR3 is TGTGCCATCAGTGAAGGTCAGAGCGCCGGGGAGCTGTTTTTT. Its translation: CAISEGQSAGELFF. This chain uses TRBV10-3 with TRBJ2-2; D call uncertain. This CDR3 comprises 14 residues. CDR1 is ENHRY, CDR2 SYGVKD, per germline. Trimming left V 3 bases short and J 6 bases short, with 11 bases between.

The chain employs TRBV5-6 and TRBJ2-7, with TRBD2 matching over 9 bases. CDR1 and CDR2 from the germline V gene are SGHDT and YYEEEE. The CDR3 is made up of 16 amino acids. Trimming removed 2 bases from V and 1 base from J; junction bases left unmatched: 7. The CDR3: CASSFSPSGISYEQYF. For the CDR3, the DNA is TGTGCCAGCAGCTTCTCGCCTAGCGGGATATCCTACGAGCAGTACTTC.

This clone was seen only a few times. The chain joins TRBV5-1 to TRBJ2-1, with 9 bases fitting TRBD2. The CDR3 sequence is 15 residues long. Per germline, CDR1 SGHRS and CDR2 YFSETQ. J lost 5 bases, V lost 0 bases, and 3 bases had no gene match. Here the CDR3 DNA reads TGCGCCAGCAGCTTGGAGGCGGGAGGGAACAATGAGCAGTTCTTC. It is translated as CASSLEAGGNNEQFF.

The rearrangement uses TRBV21-1 and TRBJ1-6. TRBV21-1 is given as a pseudogene. The CDR3 totals 15 residues. Written as DNA, the CDR3 is TGTGCCAGCACCCCGGGGGGCGGAGAAGCTGCACCCCTCCACTTT. Translated, it gives CASTPGGGEAAPLHF.

This rearrangement joins TRBV6-4 to TRBJ2-5; D perhaps matches TRBD1 (8 bases). The CDR3 runs to 13 residues. V gave up 5 bases and J gave up 4 bases, with 11 bases separating them. Germline V lookup: CDR1 MRHNA, CDR2 SNTAGT. The CDR3 is CASSYRGGETQYF. CDR3 coding DNA: TGTGCCAGCAGTTACAGGGGGGGAGAGACCCAGTACTTC.

This chain uses TRBV12-3 or TRBV12-4 with TRBJ1-3, with D hard to call. V was clipped by 7 bases and J by 1 base, with 8 bases between them. The CDR3 totals 13 residues. CDR3 sequence (DNA): TGTGCCAGCAAGCGAGGGTCTGGAAACACCATATATTTT. Translated: CASKRGSGNTIYF.

This chain joins TRBV5-4 and TRBJ1-1, with D hard to call. Deletions cut 4 bases from V and 4 bases from J, with 17 bases between. The CDR3 covers 15 residues. Germline values: CDR1 SGHNT, CDR2 YYREEE (reference sequence). The CDR3 DNA is TGTGCCAGCAGCCCGCCGTTGGTTGGCGGCACTGAAGCTTTCTTT. Protein sequence: CASSPPLVGGTEAFF.

The J gene is TRBJ1-5, the V gene TRBV7-8, with D possibly matching TRBD1 (6 bases). Looked up from germline, CDR1 is SGHVS and CDR2 is FQNEAQ. CDR3 size: 15 residues. Trimming shortened V by 2 bases and J by 0 bases, and 8 bases separated the two germline ends. The CDR3 DNA sequence: TGTGCCAGCAGCTTAAGGACAGATAGCAATCAGCCCCAGCATTTT. It codes for CASSLRTDSNQPQHF.

The V gene is TRBV6-2 or TRBV6-3, the J gene TRBJ1-1; perhaps TRBD1 as D (6 bases). V was cut by 4 bases and J by 5 bases, with 17 bases left in between. CDR1 and CDR2 from the germline V gene are MNHEY and SVGEGT. The CDR3 length is 15 residues. The CDR3 spells CASSSSPAGATEAFF. The CDR3 DNA reads TGTGCCAGCAGTTCCTCTCCAGCGGGGGCGACTGAAGCTTTCTTT.

This clone was observed a few times. The rearrangement links TRBV28 to TRBJ1-5; D gene ambiguous. V lost 3 bases and J 6 bases, leaving 9 bases between the germline ends. The germline V gene has CDR1 MDHEN and CDR2 SYDVKM. The CDR3 contains 13 residues. CDR3 in amino acids: CASSFDLGQPQHF. As DNA, the CDR3 is TGTGCCAGCAGTTTCGACCTAGGTCAGCCCCAGCATTTT.